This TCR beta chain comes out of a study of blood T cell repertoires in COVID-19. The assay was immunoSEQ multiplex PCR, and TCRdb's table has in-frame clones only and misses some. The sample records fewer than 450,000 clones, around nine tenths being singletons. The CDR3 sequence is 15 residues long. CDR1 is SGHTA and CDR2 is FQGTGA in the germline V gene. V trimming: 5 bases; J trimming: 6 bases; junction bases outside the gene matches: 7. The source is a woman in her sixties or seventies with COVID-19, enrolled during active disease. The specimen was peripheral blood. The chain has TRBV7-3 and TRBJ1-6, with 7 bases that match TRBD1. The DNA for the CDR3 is TGTGCCAGCAGCCGAGGGACAGCCTCTAATTCACCCCTCCACTTT. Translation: CASSRGTASNSPLHF. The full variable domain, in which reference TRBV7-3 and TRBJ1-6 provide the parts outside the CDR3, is GAGVSQTPSNKVTEKGKYVELRCDPISGHTALYWYRQSLGQGPEFLIYFQGTGAADDSGLPNDRFFAVRPEGSVSTLKIQRTERGDSAVYLCASSRGTASNSPLHFGNGTRLTVT.